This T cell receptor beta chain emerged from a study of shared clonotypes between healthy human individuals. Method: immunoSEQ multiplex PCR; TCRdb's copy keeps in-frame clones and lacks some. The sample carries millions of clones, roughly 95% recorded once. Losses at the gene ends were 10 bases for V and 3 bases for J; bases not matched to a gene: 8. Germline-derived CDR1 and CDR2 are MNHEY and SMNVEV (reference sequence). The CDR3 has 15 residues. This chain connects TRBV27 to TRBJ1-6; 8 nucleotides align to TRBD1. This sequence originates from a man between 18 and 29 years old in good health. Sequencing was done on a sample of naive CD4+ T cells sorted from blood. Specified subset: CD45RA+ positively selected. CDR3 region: CAIDRGKDYNSPLHF. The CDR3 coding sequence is TGTGCCATAGACAGGGGTAAAGACTATAATTCACCCCTCCACTTT.